Below, 4 T cell receptor beta chains from the same sample are listed, as sequenced in a study of blood T cell repertoires in COVID-19. Sequencing used immunoSEQ multiplex PCR; TCRdb keeps in-frame clones, though not all of them. Here the sample spans 30,000 or so clones, roughly 89% being singletons. Sequenced sample: peripheral blood. These receptors all come from a man in his fifties or sixties with active COVID-19.

The genes are TRBV19 and TRBJ2-3; 16 nucleotides align to TRBD2. Trimming took 4 bases from V and 6 from J; bases not matched to a gene: 16. The CDR3 totals 20 residues. Germline CDR1 LNHDA, CDR2 SQIVND (reference sequence). CDR3 sequence (DNA): TGTGCCAGTAGTACCGAGAAAAAAGGGACTAGCGGGGGGGACGGGGATACGCAGTATTTT. It translates to CASSTEKKGTSGGDGDTQYF.

This clone was seen a few times. The chain combines TRBV19 with TRBJ1-5, with TRBD1 identical over 7 bases. Trimming took 10 bases from V and 5 from J; bases not matched to a gene: 8. CDR3 length: 13 residues. From germline, CDR1 is LNHDA and CDR2 SQIVND (reference sequence). The CDR3 nucleotides are TGTGCCACGCGAAGGACAGGCCATCAGCCCCAGCATTTT. This gives the protein CATRRTGHQPQHF.

This sequence joins TRBV27 and TRBJ2-2, with 9 bases matching TRBD2. The CDR3 consists of 14 residues. Germline V lookup: CDR1 MNHEY, CDR2 SMNVEV (reference sequence). The V and J ends lost 6 bases and 1 base, in that order; junction bases with no gene match: 0. CDR3 protein: CASRLAGNTGELFF. CDR3 DNA: TGTGCCAGCAGACTAGCGGGGAACACCGGGGAGCTGTTTTTT.

The CDR3 coding sequence is TGCAGCGTTCCGGACAGAGATTCATACTATGGCTACACCTTC. Its protein product is CSVPDRDSYYGYTF. This sequence joins TRBV29-1 and TRBJ1-2; weak D call: TRBD1 (6 bases). The V end lost 5 bases, the J end lost 3 bases, and 16 bases lay between the germline ends. Germline V gives CDR1 SQVTM, CDR2 ANQGSEA. This CDR3 contains 14 residues.